The clone carrying this TCR beta chain was found a few times. Each CDR3 protein is one row after TCRdb ran MiXCR on the RT-PCR reads. The sample lists fewer than 75,000 distinct CDR3 sequences; around 27% were seen once. This specimen comes from a study of patients and donors after allogeneic stem cell transplantation. Sequencing was carried out using blood, either unsorted or a sorted T cell fraction (not recorded which). This clonotype was obtained from a human donor who was either an allogeneic HSCT recipient or a stem cell or donor lymphocyte infusion donor (not recorded which). It is not recorded whose cells these are; they may come from a transplant donor.

CDR3 loop: CASSQGLEQFF. In nucleotides, the CDR3 is TGTGCCAGCAGCCAGGGACTAGAGCAGTTCTTC. The gene calls are TRBV11-3 and TRBJ2-1, with 7 bases fitting TRBD2. V shed 5 bases, J shed 10 bases, and the junction held 2 bases outside the gene matches. Germline V gene lookup returns CDR1 SGHNT and CDR2 YENEEA. This CDR3 spans 11 amino acids.